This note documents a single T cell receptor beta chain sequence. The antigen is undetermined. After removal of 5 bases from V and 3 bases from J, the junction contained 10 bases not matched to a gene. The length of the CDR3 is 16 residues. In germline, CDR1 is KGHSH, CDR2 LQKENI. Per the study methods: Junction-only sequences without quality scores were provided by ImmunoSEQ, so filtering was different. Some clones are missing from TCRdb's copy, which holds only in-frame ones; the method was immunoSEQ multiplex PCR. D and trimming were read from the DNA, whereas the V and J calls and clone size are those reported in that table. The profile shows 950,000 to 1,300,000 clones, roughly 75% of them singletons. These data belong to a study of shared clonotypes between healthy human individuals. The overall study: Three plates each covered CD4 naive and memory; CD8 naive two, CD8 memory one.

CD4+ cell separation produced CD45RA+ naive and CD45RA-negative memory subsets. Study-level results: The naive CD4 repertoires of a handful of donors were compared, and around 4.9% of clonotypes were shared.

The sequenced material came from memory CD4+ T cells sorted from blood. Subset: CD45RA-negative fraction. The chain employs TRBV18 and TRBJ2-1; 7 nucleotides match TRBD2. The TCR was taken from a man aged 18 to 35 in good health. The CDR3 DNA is TGTGCCAGCTCAGGGGCGGGGGTATCGTTCTACAATGAGCAGTTCTTC. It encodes CASSGAGVSFYNEQFF.